Listed here are 3 T cell receptor beta chains from one sample, sequenced in a study of blood T cell repertoires in COVID-19. Libraries were prepared by immunoSEQ multiplex PCR; TCRdb keeps only in-frame clonotypes and omits some of them. This sample has about 240,000 clones, with roughly four fifths found just once. The specimen was peripheral blood. The receptors shown here come from a woman aged 60-75 years with active or convalescent COVID-19.

This clone showed up just once. The chain employs TRBV30 and TRBJ2-7; D is ambiguous. CDR3 length equals 13 residues. In germline, CDR1 is GTSNPN, CDR2 SVGIG (reference sequence). Trimming cost V 5 bases and J 0 bases, with 11 bases left between them. The CDR3 nucleotides read TGTGCCTGGCTATCCCTAAGCTCCTACGAGCAGTACTTC. Its protein is CAWLSLSSYEQYF.

This clone was counted a few times. J is TRBJ2-3 and V is TRBV5-8, with 7 bases fitting TRBD2. Germline values: CDR1 SGHTS, CDR2 YDEGEE. The CDR3 sequence is 15 residues long. The V gene end was trimmed by 2 bases and the J gene end by 2 bases; junction bases not matched to a gene: 5. The CDR3 is CASSFRAGYTDTQYF. The CDR3 region has the DNA TGTGCCAGCAGCTTCCGAGCGGGGTACACAGATACGCAGTATTTT.

V gene TRBV7-3 combines with J gene TRBJ2-1; TRBD2 matches at 8 bases. V dropped 0 bases and J dropped 4; count of bases not matched to a gene: 5. CDR3 size: 16 residues. CDR1 SGHTA and CDR2 FQGTGA come from the germline V gene. The CDR3: CASSLTPAGVYNEQFF. The CDR3, as DNA: TGTGCCAGCAGCTTAACCCCAGCGGGGGTTTACAATGAGCAGTTCTTC.